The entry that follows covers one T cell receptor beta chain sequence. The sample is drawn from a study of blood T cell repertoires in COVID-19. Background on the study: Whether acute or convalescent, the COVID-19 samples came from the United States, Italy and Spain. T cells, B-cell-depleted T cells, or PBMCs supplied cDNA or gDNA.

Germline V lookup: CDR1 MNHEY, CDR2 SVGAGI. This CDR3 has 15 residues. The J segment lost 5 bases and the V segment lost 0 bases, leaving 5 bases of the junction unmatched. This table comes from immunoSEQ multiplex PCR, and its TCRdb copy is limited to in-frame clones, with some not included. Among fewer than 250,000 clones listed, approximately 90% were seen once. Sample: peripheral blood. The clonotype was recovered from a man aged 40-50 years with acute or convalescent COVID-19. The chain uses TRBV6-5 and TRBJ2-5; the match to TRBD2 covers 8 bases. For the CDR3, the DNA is TGTGCCAGCAGTTACTCGAGCGGGGGCGGGGAGACCCAGTACTTC. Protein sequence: CASSYSSGGGETQYF.